This TCR beta chain was captured by sequencing in a study of T cells in Graves' hyperthyroidism and ophthalmopathy. Study findings and constraints: Most thyroid clonotypes expanded above 0.001 appeared in blood too.

With V trimmed by 7 bases and J by 7 bases, 11 bases remained unmatched. This CDR3 region has 15 residues. Germline V gives CDR1 SQVTM, CDR2 ANQGSEA. The CDR3 regions of TCR beta were amplified from RNA transcripts. First-round RT-PCR with HTBI primers amplified the TCR CDR3 region. A single record per CDR3 protein comes from TCRdb applying MiXCR to the multiplex PCR reads. The sample shows around 600,000 distinct CDR3 sequences, over 40% of them seen only once. Diagnoses were established using clinical symptoms, serum thyroxine and TRAb, thyroid ultrasound and orbital computed tomography. This clonotype was picked up a small number of times. What it binds is not known.

This rearrangement joins TRBV29-1 to TRBJ2-2; 11 bases are a match to TRBD2. Sequenced input: peripheral blood or thyroid tissue (not recorded which). This clonotype was obtained from an adult man with Graves' disease, either hyperthyroidism or ophthalmopathy (not recorded which). CDR3 in DNA: TGCAGCGGGACCCTTAGCGGGAGGGCCCACGGGGAGCTGTTTTTT. The encoded protein is CSGTLSGRAHGELFF.